Shown below are 26 T cell receptor beta chains from a single sample sequenced in a study of T cells after yellow fever vaccination. TCRdb reanalysed the 5' RACE reads using MiXCR and keeps one entry per CDR3 protein. The table shows around 330,000 distinct CDR3 sequences, with around 4% occurring only once. The specimen was PBMCs, collected on the day of the yellow fever booster vaccination. The receptors stem from a man younger than 35 who received the YFV17D yellow fever vaccine.

This clonotype was recorded many times. V gene TRBV20-1 combines with J gene TRBJ1-5, with D possibly being TRBD1 (5 bases). CDR1 DFQATT and CDR2 SNEGSKA come from the germline V gene (reference sequence). This CDR3 region has 15 residues. Between the trimmed V and J ends, which lost 5 bases and 0 bases, there was a span of 14 bases. The CDR3 bases are TGCAGTGCTTTAGCCATGGACAATAGCAATCAGCCCCAGCATTTT. As protein: CSALAMDNSNQPQHF.

This clonotype was recorded at least ten times. This rearrangement joins TRBV4-1 to TRBJ2-5, with 14 bases identical to TRBD2. The germline CDR1 and CDR2 sequences are MGHRA and YSYEKL. V shed 1 base, J shed 4 bases, and the junction held 5 bases outside the gene matches. The CDR3 loop spans 17 amino acids. CDR3 amino acids: CASSQAGLAGGSETQYF. The CDR3 DNA reads TGCGCCAGCAGCCAAGCCGGACTAGCGGGGGGATCAGAGACCCAGTACTTC.

This clonotype has a handful of counts. The rearrangement uses TRBV6-2 or TRBV6-3 and TRBJ1-5; D may be TRBD1 (5 bases). The V end lost 6 bases, the J end lost 9 bases, and 9 bases lay between the germline ends. Germline CDR1 and CDR2: MNHEY and SVGEGT. There are 11 residues in the CDR3. The DNA of the CDR3 is TGTGCCAGCAGCTTTGGGGGGCCCCAGCATTTT. Translation: CASSFGGPQHF.

This clonotype was counted between two and nine times. J is TRBJ1-1 and V is TRBV7-2; TRBD1 might be the D (6 bases). V gave up 0 bases and J gave up 7 bases, with 21 bases separating them. This CDR3 contains 17 residues. Germline values: CDR1 SGHTA, CDR2 FQGNSA. The CDR3 spells CASSLAGGSPWGGEAFF. CDR3 coding DNA: TGTGCCAGCAGCTTAGCGGGGGGCAGCCCCTGGGGGGGTGAAGCTTTCTTT.

The V and J genes are TRBV29-1 and TRBJ2-1; the match to TRBD1 covers 10 bases. Germline values: CDR1 SQVTM, CDR2 ANQGSEA. The CDR3 has 14 residues. The junction had 11 bases not matched to a gene; V was cut back by 0 bases and J by 15 bases. The DNA for the CDR3 is TGCAGCGTTGAAGATCGTATGGGACAGGGGAACCCGTTCTTC. Protein sequence: CSVEDRMGQGNPFF.

This clonotype has ten or more counts. This chain joins TRBV7-9 and TRBJ2-1, with 8 bases matching TRBD2. Germline-derived CDR1 and CDR2 are SEHNR and FQNEAQ (reference sequence). V was clipped by 8 bases and J by 0 bases; unmatched bases: 3. The CDR3 is 14 residues long. In DNA, the CDR3 is TGTGCCAGCCCCGGGGGGGTCTCCTACAATGAGCAGTTCTTC. Protein product: CASPGGVSYNEQFF.

J is TRBJ2-5 and V is TRBV6-5, with 9 nucleotides matching TRBD1. This CDR3 has 15 residues. The junction had 9 bases not matched to a gene; V was cut back by 6 bases and J by 4 bases. Germline CDR1 reads MNHEY; CDR2 reads SVGAGI. In nucleotides, the CDR3 is TGTGCCAGCAGGGTTACAGGGGGCCGACGAGAGACCCAGTACTTC. It codes for CASRVTGGRRETQYF.

Many counts were recorded for this clonotype. The genes are TRBV5-4 and TRBJ2-1; D is possibly TRBD1 (5 bases). The V gene lost 1 base and the J gene lost 8 bases, with 16 bases spanning the gap. CDR1 is SGHNT, CDR2 YYREEE, per germline (reference sequence). The CDR3 consists of 15 residues. CDR3 in DNA: TGTGCCAGCAGCTTGTGGGCAGGGTCTGGCGATGAGCAGTTCTTC. It codes for CASSLWAGSGDEQFF.

This clonotype has a handful of counts. The rearrangement links TRBV4-1 to TRBJ1-2; D is undetermined. Trimming took off 3 bases at V and 2 bases at J, with 16 bases between the two ends. The CDR3 extends over 16 amino acids. Per germline, CDR1 MGHRA and CDR2 YSYEKL. This chain's CDR3 is CASSHPEEGVNYGYTF. In nucleotides, the CDR3 is TGCGCCAGCAGCCATCCCGAGGAGGGTGTGAACTATGGCTACACCTTC.

This clonotype was detected only a few times. J is TRBJ2-5 and V is TRBV29-1, with 10 nucleotides matching TRBD2. Germline V gives CDR1 SQVTM, CDR2 ANQGSEA. The CDR3 runs to 16 residues. J was trimmed by 7 bases and V by 7 bases; bases with no gene match: 18. As DNA, the CDR3 is TGCAGCGCCGAACCTCCTAGCGGGGGCCATAAGGGGACCCAGTACTTC. Translated: CSAEPPSGGHKGTQYF.

This clonotype was picked up many times. The V gene is TRBV7-6, the J gene TRBJ2-3, with TRBD2 matching 10 bases. Trimming took 2 bases from V and 1 from J; bases not matched to a gene: 6. This CDR3 spans 17 amino acids. Germline CDR1 is SGHVS and CDR2 is FNYEAQ. The CDR3 coding sequence is TGTGCCAGCAGCTTACTCCTAGCGGGGGCAGGCACAGATACGCAGTATTTT. Translated: CASSLLLAGAGTDTQYF.

This clonotype was found many times. The V gene is TRBV7-6, the J gene TRBJ2-1; D possibly corresponds to TRBD2 (5 bases). The CDR3 length is 16 residues. The V and J ends lost 5 bases and 3 bases respectively, with 17 bases between them. The germline V gene has CDR1 SGHVS and CDR2 FNYEAQ. In nucleotides, the CDR3 is TGTGCCAGCAGCCGTCTTTATCGGGGAAGCTACAATGAGCAGTTCTTC. Translated: CASSRLYRGSYNEQFF.

This clonotype was seen many times. The CDR3: CASMRQGARNTIYF. CDR3 nucleotide sequence: TGTGCCAGCATGCGCCAGGGGGCAAGAAACACCATATATTTT. J is TRBJ1-3 and V is TRBV12-3 or TRBV12-4; 8 positions match TRBD1. V lost 7 bases, J lost 5 bases, and 7 bases stayed unmatched. CDR3 length equals 14 residues.

Ten or more counts support this clonotype. The rearrangement uses TRBV5-1 and TRBJ1-5; no definite D call. V was shortened by 2 bases and J by 5 bases, with 11 bases between the two germline ends. This CDR3 is 14 amino acids long. The V gene's germline CDR1 is SGHRS and CDR2 YFSETQ. In DNA form, the CDR3 reads TGCGCCAGCAGCTTTCTTGGGTCAGATCAGCCCCAGCATTTT. It codes for CASSFLGSDQPQHF.

The gene calls are TRBV20-1 and TRBJ2-7; D ambiguous. V was pared by 8 bases and J by 3 bases, with 14 bases between. The CDR3 loop spans 12 amino acids. Germline assignment: CDR1 DFQATT and CDR2 SNEGSKA (reference sequence). CDR3 DNA: TGCAGTCCTTACCCCCCGAACTACGAGCAGTACGTC. Its translation is CSPYPPNYEQYV.

This clonotype came up a few times. The chain carries TRBV10-3 and TRBJ1-5; D not resolved. The length of the CDR3 is 15 residues. Trimming removed 6 bases at V and 0 bases at J, with 12 bases between. Per the germline V gene, CDR1 is ENHRY and CDR2 is SYGVKD. This chain's CDR3 is CAISDGPYSNQPQHF. In DNA, the CDR3 is TGTGCCATCAGCGATGGACCTTATAGCAATCAGCCCCAGCATTTT.

V usage is TRBV19 and J usage is TRBJ2-4, with 7 nucleotides matching TRBD2. Germline trimming cut 5 bases from V and 5 bases from J; bases unmatched to any gene: 9. The CDR3 is 15 residues long. The germline gives CDR1 LNHDA, CDR2 SQIVND (reference sequence). CDR3 sequence: CASSSSGEAENIQYF. As DNA, the CDR3 is TGTGCCAGTAGTTCTAGCGGAGAGGCCGAAAACATTCAGTACTTC. The complete variable domain, with remaining parts taken from reference TRBV19 and TRBJ2-4, reads DGGITQSPKYLFRKEGQNVTLSCEQNLNHDAMYWYRQDPGQGLRLIYYSQIVNDFQKGDIAEGYSVSREKKESFPLTVTSAQKNPTAFYLCASSSSGEAENIQYFGAGTRLSVL.

V usage is TRBV5-1 and J usage is TRBJ2-5, with TRBD1 matching 7 bases. Trimming took 3 bases from V and 3 from J; bases not matched to a gene: 8. Per the germline V gene, CDR1 is SGHRS and CDR2 is YFSETQ. The CDR3 covers 15 residues. In nucleotides, the CDR3 is TGCGCCAGCAGCTCCCCCAAGGGGACAGAAGAGACCCAGTACTTC. Amino acid sequence: CASSSPKGTEETQYF.

This clonotype was counted ten times or more. The DNA of the CDR3 is TGTGCCAGCAGCTCGACAGGGGTTAATGAAAAACTGTTTTTT. This codes for CASSSTGVNEKLFF. The chain recombines TRBV5-5 with TRBJ1-4; 8 bases match TRBD1. The CDR3 is 14 amino acids. Germline values: CDR1 SGHKS, CDR2 YYEKEE (reference sequence). V dropped 3 bases and J dropped 4; count of bases not matched to a gene: 2. Drawing the rest from reference TRBV5-5 and TRBJ1-4, the complete variable domain is DAGVTQSPTHLIKTRGQQVTLRCSPISGHKSVSWYQQVLGQGPQFIFQYYEKEERGRGNFPDRFSARQFPNYSSELNVNALLLGDSALYLCASSSTGVNEKLFFGSGTQLSVL.

This clonotype has a count of ten or more. In nucleotides, the CDR3 is TGTGCCAGCAGCGCAGCGGGGGGAAGCTACAATGAGCAGTTCTTC. It translates to CASSAAGGSYNEQFF. This chain links TRBV7-2 with TRBJ2-1, with TRBD2 matching over 9 bases. The CDR3 runs 15 residues. Germline values: CDR1 SGHTA, CDR2 FQGNSA. V was clipped by 5 bases and J by 3 bases; unmatched bases: 5.

The chain is built from TRBV25-1 and TRBJ1-3; no clear D. The germline gives CDR1 MGHDK, CDR2 SYGVNS. The germline V and J ends were trimmed by 8 bases and 2 bases, with 25 bases remaining between them. This CDR3 is 18 amino acids long. The CDR3 loop reads CASEPRNIRLRPGNTIYF. The CDR3 DNA reads TGTGCCAGCGAACCCCGGAATATAAGGTTGAGGCCTGGAAACACCATATATTTT.

There are a few counts of this clonotype. V gene TRBV25-1 combines with J gene TRBJ2-1; D possibly corresponds to TRBD1 (5 bases). CDR1 is MGHDK, CDR2 SYGVNS, per germline. This CDR3 is built from 12 residues. V shed 4 bases and J shed 10 bases, with 11 bases lying between them. Here the CDR3 reads CASSVRAGEQFF. CDR3 sequence (DNA): TGTGCCAGCAGTGTAAGGGCAGGGGAGCAGTTCTTC.

This clonotype was counted many times. The chain is built from TRBV7-8 and TRBJ1-6, with 9 bases matching TRBD1. Germline loops: CDR1 SGHVS, CDR2 FQNEAQ. The CDR3 is 15 residues long. Trimming at V came to 5 bases and at J to 10 bases, leaving 9 bases not matched to a gene. This CDR3 is CASSPWGTGPSPLHF. The CDR3 region has the DNA TGTGCCAGCAGCCCCTGGGGGACAGGGCCCTCACCCCTCCACTTT.

There are many counts of this clonotype. This rearrangement joins TRBV18 to TRBJ2-7; 7 bases align to TRBD1. The trim removed 3 bases at V and 4 bases at J, leaving 12 bases unmatched. The CDR3 spans 16 residues. Per the germline V gene, CDR1 is KGHSH and CDR2 is LQKENI. The CDR3 DNA reads as TGTGCCAGCTCACCCGCCGGAACAGGGGCCTTGTACGAGCAGTACGTC. The encoded protein is CASSPAGTGALYEQYV.

The rearrangement links TRBV6-6 to TRBJ2-7, with D perhaps matching TRBD1 (5 bases). The V gene's germline CDR1 is MNHNY and CDR2 SVGAGI (reference sequence). The CDR3 runs 12 residues. Trimming stripped 10 bases from V and 2 bases from J, with 12 bases between. The CDR3 region is CATKQGTYEQYF. For the CDR3, the DNA is TGTGCCACAAAGCAGGGAACCTACGAGCAGTACTTC.

In this sample, this clonotype turned up many times. The chain joins TRBV28 to TRBJ2-1; maybe TRBD1 (6 bases). V lost 3 bases and J lost 8, with 17 bases in between. The CDR3 covers 15 residues. From germline, CDR1 is MDHEN and CDR2 SYDVKM. The CDR3 loop reads CASSLSPQGTHEQFF. As DNA, the CDR3 is TGTGCCAGCAGTTTGTCTCCCCAGGGGACCCATGAGCAGTTCTTC.